This T cell receptor (beta chain) was sequenced for a study of blood T cell repertoires in COVID-19. Study background: T cells, B-cell-depleted T cells, or PBMCs supplied cDNA or gDNA.

Data came from immunoSEQ multiplex PCR; TCRdb stores just in-frame clones and leaves some out. The sample yields 280,000 or so clones, 80% to 90% seen once. CDR3 length: 14 residues. The V gene lost 0 bases and the J gene lost 8 bases, with 13 bases spanning the gap. The germline gives CDR1 MNHEY, CDR2 SVGAGI. The sample taken for sequencing was PBMCs or T cells enriched from blood (not recorded which). This clonotype originated in a man aged 30-40 years who had recovered from COVID-19. The rearrangement links TRBV6-5 to TRBJ1-2; possible D gene TRBD1, 5 bases. The DNA of the CDR3 is TGTGCCAGCAGTTACTCTGGGGCCCTGGGGGGCTACACCTTC. Translation gives CASSYSGALGGYTF.